This TCR beta chain was sequenced for a study of blood T cell repertoires in COVID-19. TCRdb's table, derived via immunoSEQ multiplex PCR, lists solely in-frame clones and lacks some. Of about 52,000 clones listed, about 79% were seen once; the top ten hold 9.5% to 13%. The clonotype comes from a man older than 75 with COVID-19, enrolled during active disease. The specimen was peripheral blood.

CDR3 sequence reads: CASRAGLDYGYTF. For the CDR3, the DNA is TGCGCCAGCAGGGCAGGGCTCGACTATGGCTACACCTTC. V usage is TRBV5-1 and J usage is TRBJ1-2, with D tentatively TRBD1 (5 bases). The CDR3 is 13 amino acids. V lost 5 bases, J lost 3 bases, and 11 bases lay in between. The germline gives CDR1 SGHRS, CDR2 YFSETQ.